One and the same sample provided the 12 T cell receptor beta chains below, sequenced in a study of blood T cell repertoires in COVID-19. Libraries were prepared by immunoSEQ multiplex PCR; TCRdb keeps only in-frame clonotypes and omits some of them. The repertoire includes tens of thousands of clones, 88% of them detected once, and 4.5% to 5% sits in the top ten. The material sequenced was peripheral blood. These receptors were obtained from a man aged 55 to 70 with acute or convalescent COVID-19.

V is TRBV18 and J is TRBJ1-2, with D unresolved. V was pared by 9 bases and J by 2 bases, with 13 bases between. The germline CDR1 and CDR2 sequences are KGHSH and LQKENI. The CDR3 runs 13 residues. The DNA of the CDR3 is TGTGCCAGTCAGTCCGAATCCAACTATGGCTACACCTTC. Translating gives CASQSESNYGYTF. The full variable domain, with the rest looked up from reference TRBV18 and TRBJ1-2, is NAGVMQNPRHLVRRRGQEARLRCSPMKGHSHVYWYRQLPEEGLKFMVYLQKENIIDESGMPKERFSAEFPKEGPSILRIQQVVRGDSAAYFCASQSESNYGYTFGSGTRLTVV.

This clone was counted once. The gene calls are TRBV5-6 and TRBJ2-1, with a possible D match to TRBD1 (6 bases). This CDR3 region has 15 residues. The V end lost 3 bases, the J end lost 0 bases, and 10 bases lay between the germline ends. Germline CDR1 and CDR2: SGHDT and YYEEEE. CDR3 nucleotide sequence: TGTGCCAGCAGCTACGACAGGACCTCCTACAATGAGCAGTTCTTC. Translation gives CASSYDRTSYNEQFF. Complete variable domain (other parts from reference TRBV5-6 and TRBJ2-1): DAGVTQSPTHLIKTRGQQVTLRCSPKSGHDTVSWYQQALGQGPQFIFQYYEEEERQRGNFPDRFSGHQFPNYSSELNVNALLLGDSALYLCASSYDRTSYNEQFFGPGTRLTVL.

The gene calls are TRBV11-1 and TRBJ1-1; D gene uncertain. Germline V gives CDR1 SGHAT, CDR2 FQDESV (reference sequence). Trimming left V 5 bases short and J 3 bases short, with 13 bases between. This CDR3 has 14 residues. The CDR3 loop is CASSPSGWDTEAFF. The CDR3 DNA reads TGTGCCAGCAGCCCGTCGGGATGGGACACTGAAGCTTTCTTT.

A single count supports this clone. V usage is TRBV2 and J usage is TRBJ1-2, with D possibly TRBD1 on 5 matching bases. CDR1 is SNHLY, CDR2 FYNNEI, per germline. CDR3 size: 13 residues. V was pared by 8 bases and J by 7 bases, with 17 bases between. CDR3: CASLTTGEGGYTF. In DNA, the CDR3 is TGTGCCAGCTTGACCACGGGGGAAGGTGGCTACACCTTC.

The chain couples TRBV7-3 to TRBJ2-1; 16 bases match TRBD2. Germline V CDR1 and CDR2: SGHTA, FQGTGA. This CDR3 spans 19 amino acids. The V gene end was trimmed by 6 bases and the J gene end by 0 bases; junction bases not matched to a gene: 8. CDR3 in DNA: TGTGCCAGCAGTAGACCGGGACTAGCGGGAGGGGTCTCCTACAATGAGCAGTTCTTC. It translates to CASSRPGLAGGVSYNEQFF.

The chain joins TRBV27 to TRBJ2-3, with 7 bases identical to TRBD2. J was trimmed by 4 bases and V by 1 base; bases with no gene match: 8. CDR1 is MNHEY and CDR2 is SMNVEV in the germline V gene (reference sequence). The CDR3 length is 16 residues. Written as DNA, the CDR3 is TGTGCCAGCAGTTTATTTTCCGCGGGAGTCGCAGATACGCAGTATTTT. This gives the protein CASSLFSAGVADTQYF.

The chain uses TRBV15 and TRBJ2-7, with D perhaps TRBD1 (5 bases). The CDR3 has 13 residues. Germline assignment: CDR1 LNHNV and CDR2 YYDKDF (reference sequence). V lost 5 bases, J lost 4 bases, and 12 bases lay in between. The CDR3 sequence is CATSLESGYEQYF. CDR3 in DNA: TGTGCCACCAGCCTTGAGTCAGGGTACGAGCAGTACTTC.

This clone was picked up one time. This sequence joins TRBV28 and TRBJ2-4, with D perhaps TRBD1 (7 bases). V dropped 2 bases and J dropped 7 bases, with 12 bases sitting between them. Germline V lookup: CDR1 MDHEN, CDR2 SYDVKM. The CDR3 is 14 residues long. CDR3 amino acids: CASSLSAGGNIQYF. The CDR3 nucleotides are TGTGCCAGCAGTTTAAGTGCAGGGGGGAACATTCAGTACTTC.

The rearrangement joins TRBV29-1 to TRBJ2-3; 9 bases align to TRBD2. The ends lost 5 bases at V and 7 bases at J; junction bases unmatched: 13. Per germline, CDR1 SQVTM and CDR2 ANQGSEA. The CDR3 length is 15 residues. CDR3 loop: CSVRGASGTAYTQYF. The DNA for the CDR3 is TGCAGCGTTCGAGGGGCTAGCGGGACAGCTTATACGCAGTATTTT.

The rearrangement joins TRBV7-3 to TRBJ2-1, with 12 bases lining up with TRBD2. Germline V gene data show CDR1 as SGHTA and CDR2 as FQGTGA. The length of the CDR3 is 18 residues. The J segment lost 4 bases and the V segment lost 2 bases, leaving 9 bases of the junction unmatched. CDR3 region: CASSLFGLAGSGYNEQFF. CDR3 sequence (DNA): TGTGCCAGCAGCTTATTCGGACTAGCGGGAAGCGGGTACAATGAGCAGTTCTTC.

V gene TRBV5-1 combines with J gene TRBJ1-1, with TRBD1 as a possible D gene (6 bases). The CDR3 has 14 residues. V lost 2 bases and J 4 bases, leaving 12 bases between the germline ends. Germline CDR1 reads SGHRS; CDR2 reads YFSETQ. CDR3 sequence reads: CASSFVQGGTEAFF. The CDR3 bases are TGCGCCAGCAGCTTCGTACAGGGCGGCACTGAAGCTTTCTTT.

This rearrangement joins TRBV20-1 to TRBJ2-1; maybe TRBD2 (6 bases). Trimming removed 4 bases at V and 9 bases at J, with 10 bases between. The CDR3 is 11 amino acids. Germline CDR1 DFQATT, CDR2 SNEGSKA (reference sequence). The CDR3 loop reads CSATDYPEQFF. CDR3 bases: TGCAGTGCTACGGACTACCCTGAGCAGTTCTTC.